Listed below are T cell receptor beta chains from one sample, sequenced in a study of blood T cell repertoires in COVID-19. Profiling relied on immunoSEQ multiplex PCR, and the TCRdb table lists in-frame clones only, not all of them. This sample has some 130,000 clones, with about 89% found just once. Sequences were obtained from peripheral blood. All receptors derive from a woman aged 70 to 79 with COVID-19, enrolled during active disease. The CDR3 runs from the conserved cysteine through the conserved F or W. Each record gives: clone size, D gene, V gene, J gene, CDR3 protein, CDR3 DNA. A D gene is named only where the DNA matches it firmly. Expanded clones are given a class, and other clones once, few, many or no size at all.

many	.	TRBV2	TRBJ1-5	CASHSRRNSNQPQHF	TGTGCCAGCCACTCTCGGAGAAATAGCAATCAGCCCCAGCATTTT
.	TRBD1	TRBV6-1	TRBJ1-2	CASSEALQRQGTNYGYTF	TGTGCCAGCAGTGAAGCGCTTCAAAGACAGGGGACTAACTATGGCTACACCTTC
few	TRBD2	TRBV10-3	TRBJ2-2	CAISEGLANTGELFF	TGTGCCATCAGTGAGGGACTAGCGAACACCGGGGAGCTGTTTTTT
.	TRBD2	TRBV4-1	TRBJ2-4	CASSQDGLAGRRVGKNIQYF	TGCGCCAGCAGCCAAGATGGGCTAGCGGGGAGAAGGGTAGGCAAAAACATTCAGTACTTC
once	.	TRBV3-1/TRBV3-2	TRBJ2-7	CASSQAFYEQYF	TGTGCCAGCAGCCAAGCGTTTTACGAGCAGTACTTC
.	.	TRBV15	TRBJ1-2	CATSRDLGSGNYGYTF	TGTGCCACCAGCAGAGATCTAGGATCGGGAAACTATGGCTACACCTTC
.	.	TRBV5-6	TRBJ2-4	CASSRGETKNIQYF	TGTGCCAGCAGCCGGGGTGAGACAAAAAACATTCAGTACTTC
.	TRBD1	TRBV28	TRBJ1-1	CASSLGQGRWDTEAFF	TGTGCCAGCAGCCTCGGACAGGGGCGGTGGGACACTGAAGCTTTCTTT
.	.	TRBV19	TRBJ1-6	CASSARGDSPLHF	TGTGCCAGTAGTGCGAGAGGAGATTCACCCCTCCACTTT
.	TRBD1	TRBV19	TRBJ1-6	CASSPGTGVSPLHF	TGTGCCAGTAGTCCCGGGACAGGCGTTTCACCCCTCCACTTT
.	.	TRBV4-2	TRBJ2-1	CASSQASGVEQFF	TGTGCCAGCAGCCAAGCGTCGGGAGTAGAGCAGTTCTTC
.	.	TRBV19	TRBJ1-2	CASSYRVEANYGYTF	TGTGCCAGTAGTTACAGGGTGGAGGCTAACTATGGCTACACCTTC
.	.	TRBV20-1	TRBJ1-1	CSARRNTEAFF	TGCAGTGCTAGACGGAACACTGAAGCTTTCTTT
.	.	TRBV3-1/TRBV3-2	TRBJ1-6	CASSLRDDSPLHF	TGTGCCAGCAGCCTCCGAGATGATTCACCCCTCCACTTT
.	.	TRBV19	TRBJ1-5	CASSRDISYQPQHF	TGTGCCAGTAGTCGGGACATTTCCTATCAGCCCCAGCATTTT
once	.	TRBV29-1	TRBJ2-5	CRVGAQGGGETQYF	TGCCGCGTGGGGGCACAGGGGGGGGGAGAGACCCAGTACTTC
.	TRBD1	TRBV30	TRBJ1-2	CAWSVPGQGTGGYGYTF	TGTGCCTGGAGTGTCCCGGGACAGGGAACCGGCGGGTATGGCTACACCTTC